This is a list of T cell receptor beta chains from one sample in a study of cytotoxic CD8 clonotypes in ibrutinib-treated CLL. TCRdb's table, derived via immunoSEQ multiplex PCR, lists solely in-frame clones and lacks some. The top ten clones hold 24% of a sample with tens of thousands of clones, approximately 54% of them seen once. The material was PBMCs, obtained at disease progression, from a patient treated with ibrutinib. All receptors derive from a human donor with chronic lymphocytic leukemia. Each CDR3 is given with its conserved first and last residue. A D gene is named only where the DNA matches it firmly. The size field is filled for only some rows; it gives once, few, many or a size class.

D gene	V gene	clone size	J gene	CDR3 DNA	CDR3 protein
-	TRBV7-2	-	TRBJ2-5	TGTGCCAGCAGCTTAGGGGGCGGAGAGACCCAGTACTTC	CASSLGGGETQYF
TRBD1	TRBV2	-	TRBJ1-1	TGTGCCAGCAGTGAACAGGGGGCGCCGGACACTGAAGCTTTCTTT	CASSEQGAPDTEAFF
-	TRBV7-2	few	TRBJ2-4	TGTGCCAGCAGCTTAGCGGCCAAAAACATTCAGTACTTC	CASSLAAKNIQYF
-	TRBV30	few	TRBJ1-5	TGTGCCTGGAGTGTCAGGTCCCATCAGCCCCAGCATTTT	CAWSVRSHQPQHF
-	TRBV27	-	TRBJ2-3	TGTGCCAGCAGTTTCCCGACGAGCACAGATACGCAGTATTTT	CASSFPTSTDTQYF
-	TRBV4-2	few	TRBJ2-5	TGTGCCAGCAGCCAAGATCCAGGGGTTAGTGAGACCCAGTACTTC	CASSQDPGVSETQYF
-	TRBV18	-	TRBJ1-5	TGTGCCAGCTCACCACCCATGGGGGCTAAGGGCAATCAGCCCCAGCATTTT	CASSPPMGAKGNQPQHF
-	TRBV15	few	TRBJ1-1	TGTGCCACCCAGCTCCCTACAGGGATGAACACTGAAGCTTTCTTT	CATQLPTGMNTEAFF
TRBD1	TRBV4-1	few	TRBJ1-2	TGCGCCAGCAGCCAATTTCCGGGACAGGGAAACTATGGCTACACCTTC	CASSQFPGQGNYGYTF
-	TRBV4-1	few	TRBJ2-7	TGCGCCAGCAGCCAAGGTTATTCGGGGGATGGGTCCTACGAGCAGTACTTC	CASSQGYSGDGSYEQYF
-	TRBV30	-	TRBJ2-5	TGTGCCTGGAGTGACACGGAGACCCAGTACTTC	CAWSDTETQYF
TRBD1	TRBV27	-	TRBJ2-1	TGTGCCAGTACTAGACAGGGTGGGCAGGGTGAGCAGTTCTTC	CASTRQGGQGEQFF
-	TRBV5-1	-	TRBJ2-7	TGCGCCAGCAGTCCCCTTGGGATCTACGAGCAGTACTTC	CASSPLGIYEQYF
-	TRBV21-1	few	TRBJ2-7	TGTGCCAGCAGCAAAGCGGGGGGGATACCCTCCTACGAGCAGTACTTC	CASSKAGGIPSYEQYF
TRBD2	TRBV7-3	-	TRBJ2-1	TGTGCCAGCAGCTCCGGGACTAGCGGGAATCATGAGCAGTTCTTC	CASSSGTSGNHEQFF
-	TRBV30	-	TRBJ1-2	TGTGCCTGGAGTAGAGGGGTAGACCTTGGCTACACCTTC	CAWSRGVDLGYTF
-	TRBV27	-	TRBJ1-1	TGTGCCAGCAGTCATCGAAACACTGAAGCTTTCTTT	CASSHRNTEAFF
-	TRBV4-1	-	TRBJ1-1	TGCGCCAGCAGCCAGACACAACAGGGAACTGAAGCTTTCTTT	CASSQTQQGTEAFF
-	TRBV6-5	many	TRBJ2-1	TGTGCCAGCAGTAGAAACAATGAGCAGTTCTTC	CASSRNNEQFF
TRBD2	TRBV2	-	TRBJ2-7	TGTGCCAGCAGTGGGACTAGCGGGGTCTCCTACGAGCAGTACTTC	CASSGTSGVSYEQYF
-	TRBV28	-	TRBJ1-3	TGTGCCAGCAGCTCCGATCTCATATATTTT	CASSSDLIYF
-	TRBV7-8	-	TRBJ1-3	TGTGCCAGCAGCTCACCTCGGGGGGGTGGAAACACCATATATTTT	CASSSPRGGGNTIYF
-	TRBV27	-	TRBJ2-1	TGTGCCAGCAGTGAGGGGGGGGCCTACAATGAGCAGTTCTTC	CASSEGGAYNEQFF
-	TRBV9	-	TRBJ2-3	TGTGCCAGCAGCGTAGAGCTAGCAACAGATACGCAGTATTTT	CASSVELATDTQYF
-	TRBV5-1	-	TRBJ1-2	TGCGCCAGCAGCCCCGGGACATCTAACTATGGCTACACCTTC	CASSPGTSNYGYTF
-	TRBV6-1	-	TRBJ1-5	TGTGCCAGCAGCGAGGGGCAGGTGGGTGAGCATTTT	CASSEGQVGEHF
TRBD1	TRBV6-6	once	TRBJ1-2	TGTGCCAGCAGTTCGATAGGACAGGGGTCTGGCTACACCTTC	CASSSIGQGSGYTF
-	TRBV19	-	TRBJ2-7	TGTGCCAGTAGCCAACTGGGGCAGAGGCGAGGCGAGCAGTACTTC	CASSQLGQRRGEQYF
-	TRBV30	-	TRBJ1-1	TGTGCCTACTCGGACTCAATGAACACTGAAGCTTTCTTT	CAYSDSMNTEAFF
-	TRBV19	-	TRBJ2-1	TGTGCCAGTAGTTTTCGGGACTCCTACAATGAGCAGTTCTTC	CASSFRDSYNEQFF
-	TRBV9	-	TRBJ2-7	TGTGCCAGCACCCAAAAGACAGGTGTCGGCTACGAGCAGTACTTC	CASTQKTGVGYEQYF
-	TRBV28	-	TRBJ1-2	TGTGCCAGCAGGCTGTGGACGACGGATGACTATGGCTACACCTTC	CASRLWTTDDYGYTF
TRBD1	TRBV6-4	-	TRBJ1-6	TGTGCCAGCAGTGACTCGGCAGGGGGGAATTCACCCCTCCACTTT	CASSDSAGGNSPLHF
-	TRBV7-3	-	TRBJ2-3	TGTGCCAGCAGCTGGAAGGGGGGAGATACGCAGTATTTT	CASSWKGGDTQYF
-	TRBV25-1	few	TRBJ2-2	TGTGCCAGCAGTGAATTTGCGAACACCGGGGAGCTGTTTTTT	CASSEFANTGELFF
-	TRBV4-1	few	TRBJ1-3	TGCGCCAGCAGCCAACCCACGGGACGGGAAAACACCATATATTTT	CASSQPTGRENTIYF
-	TRBV4-3	few	TRBJ1-1	TGCGCCAGCAGCTTTTTAGGGCCGCGCCCCGAAGCTTTCTTT	CASSFLGPRPEAFF
-	TRBV5-1	-	TRBJ2-7	TGCGCCAGCAGCTTGGGGTACGAGCAGTACTTC	CASSLGYEQYF
-	TRBV7-2	-	TRBJ1-5	TGTGCCAGCAGCCCGAGCGGAGGTCAGCCCCAGCATTTT	CASSPSGGQPQHF
TRBD1	TRBV28	-	TRBJ2-7	TGTGCCAGCATCACCCTTGGACAGGGAACCTACGAGCAGTACTTC	CASITLGQGTYEQYF
-	TRBV7-2	-	TRBJ2-7	TGTGCCAGCAGCCATCTCCTTTCTGGGGACACCATTCCCTCCTACGAGCAGTACTTC	CASSHLLSGDTIPSYEQYF
-	TRBV18	-	TRBJ1-5	TGTGCCAGCTCACCAGGGACTAATCAGCCCCAGCATTTT	CASSPGTNQPQHF
TRBD1	TRBV6-7	-	TRBJ2-1	TGTGCCAGCAAGGACAGGGGGCAGGGCAATGAGCAGTTCTTC	CASKDRGQGNEQFF
-	TRBV18	few	TRBJ1-2	TGTGCCAGCTCACGAACAGGGATCTACTATGGCTACACCTTC	CASSRTGIYYGYTF